The present entry profiles one T cell receptor beta chain with its context. What it recognizes is unknown. This CDR3 has 13 amino acids. V shed 0 bases and J shed 5 bases, with 9 bases lying between them. The germline V gene encodes CDR1 SGHNT and CDR2 YYREEE (reference sequence). These data come from a study of T cells in pancreatic ductal adenocarcinoma. Study conclusions and caveats: Blood had more productive templates and about 7.9-fold more unique clonotypes than tumor. Enrichment of CD45RO+ effector over naive T cells in tumors may bias clonality.

TCRdb keeps only in-frame clones here, not all; method: immunoSEQ multiplex PCR. This table has 4,500 to 5,000 clones, around nine tenths appearing once. No neoadjuvant therapy was given to the selected pancreatic ductal adenocarcinoma patients before their surgery. This chain uses TRBV5-4 with TRBJ2-7, with D perhaps being TRBD1 or TRBD2 (6 bases each). Sequenced: pancreatic tumor tissue. This clonotype was obtained from a human donor with pancreatic ductal adenocarcinoma. The CDR3 spells CASSLAGGNEQYF. The CDR3 region has the DNA TGTGCCAGCAGCTTGGCCGGGGGCAACGAGCAGTACTTC.